This TCR beta chain was identified during a study of T cells in Graves' hyperthyroidism and ophthalmopathy. TCR beta CDR3 region amplification was performed from RNA transcripts. RT-PCR in the first round (using the HTBI primer set) targeted the TCR CDR3. TCRdb re-called the multiplex PCR reads through MiXCR, storing one row per CDR3 protein. The profile shows about 500,000 distinct CDR3 sequences, about 16% of them singletons. Trimming shortened V by 5 bases and J by 6 bases, and 15 bases separated the two germline ends. The CDR3 is made up of 14 amino acids. The germline V gene encodes CDR1 MNHNS and CDR2 SASEGT. For the diagnoses, clinical symptoms, serum thyroxine and TRAb, thyroid ultrasound and orbital computed tomography were used. This clonotype appeared a single time.

The V call is TRBV6-1, the J call TRBJ2-3; unclear D gene. This TCR was recovered from a woman younger than 45 with Graves' ophthalmopathy. Sequenced sample: blood. The CDR3 DNA follows: TGTGCCAGCAGTTTAGTTAGCATTTCGGATACGCAGTATTTT. This encodes CASSLVSISDTQYF.